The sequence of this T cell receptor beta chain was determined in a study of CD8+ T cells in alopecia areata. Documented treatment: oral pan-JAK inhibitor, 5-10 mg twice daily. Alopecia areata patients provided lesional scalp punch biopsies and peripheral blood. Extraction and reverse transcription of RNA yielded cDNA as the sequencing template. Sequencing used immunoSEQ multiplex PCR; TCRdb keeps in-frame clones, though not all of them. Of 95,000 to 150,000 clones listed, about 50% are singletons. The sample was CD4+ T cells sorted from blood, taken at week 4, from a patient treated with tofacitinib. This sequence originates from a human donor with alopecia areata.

The chain's CDR3 is CASSLTSGFYNEQFF. The CDR3 bases are TGTGCCAGCAGTTTGACTAGCGGGTTCTACAATGAGCAGTTCTTC. The rearrangement uses TRBV6-6 and TRBJ2-1; TRBD2 agrees at 10 bases. V shed 4 bases and J 3 bases; nucleotides not matched to a gene: 3. The CDR3 has 15 amino acids. Germline V gene data show CDR1 as MNHNY and CDR2 as SVGAGI (reference sequence).